These 27 T cell receptor beta chains share one sample of origin, sequenced in a study of tumor and adjacent non-tumor tissue in lung cancer. The template was RNA from unsorted bulk tissue. Distant lung tissue was collected more than 3 cm away from the tumor edge. The library came from three nested PCR rounds adapted from ARM-PCR protocols. MiXCR, run by TCRdb on the multiplex PCR reads, gives a single entry per CDR3 protein. The profile shows tens of thousands of distinct CDR3 sequences, approximately 82% of them singletons. Source material: distant non-tumor lung tissue. The receptors come from a man aged 65 to 79 with non-small cell lung cancer.

In the case of this clonotype: As the CDR3 is not closed by the conserved phenylalanine or tryptophan, this likely results from a read error. No DNA is shown, since the ends of the CDR3 on it are uncertain; the CDR3 is the one TCRdb lists. The genes are TRBV7-9 and TRBJ1-2. The CDR3 length equals 16 residues, ends included. The V gene's germline CDR1 is SEHNR and CDR2 FQNEAQ (reference sequence). The CDR3 reads CASSLAVETAITGYTI.

On this clonotype itself: One end of the junction varies from germline; a read error may be responsible. The J gene is TRBJ2-3, the V gene TRBV6-5; perhaps TRBD2 as D (6 bases). The CDR3 loop spans 14 amino acids. From germline, CDR1 is MNHEY and CDR2 SVGAGI. As DNA, the CDR3 is TGTGCCAGCCTTTACGGGGGTAGCACAGATAAGCAGTATTTT. It specifies CASLYGGSTDKQYF.

This clonotype was seen a few times. A much larger clone differs from this one at a single base, so this may be a read error. The rearrangement uses TRBV5-4 and TRBJ2-2; TRBD1 matches 8 bases. This CDR3 comprises 14 residues. Germline assignment: CDR1 SGHNT and CDR2 YYREEE (reference sequence). The CDR3 reads CASKTGVDTGKLFF. The CDR3 coding sequence is TGTGCCAGTAAGACAGGGGTTGACACCGGGAAGCTGTTTTTT.

With respect to this clonotype: No conserved phenylalanine or tryptophan is present at the end of the CDR3, so a read error is the likely explanation. The limits of the CDR3 on the DNA are not certain, so only TCRdb's listed CDR3 is given. V and J are TRBV21-1 and TRBJ2-7; TRBD1 is the table's D call and was not checked against the DNA. TRBV21-1 is deemed a pseudogene. The CDR3 totals 14 residues, both ends included. The CDR3 loop is CAGSPLQGVYEQYL.

Regarding this clonotype: This may be a read error, as it is one base from a much larger clone. The rearrangement joins TRBV6-1 to TRBJ2-2; the match to TRBD1 covers 8 bases. The V gene end was trimmed by 7 bases and the J gene end by 4 bases; junction bases not matched to a gene: 14. The CDR3 length is 17 residues. CDR1 and CDR2 (germline): MNHNS, SASEGT. For the CDR3, the DNA is TGTGCCAGCACTAGCCCGGGACAGGCTATTTCCACCGGGGAGCTGTTTTTT. Its translation: CASTSPGQAISTGELFF.

Remarks on this clonotype: The junction does not match germline at one end; this may be a read error. V usage is TRBV11-2 and J usage is TRBJ1-1, with D perhaps matching TRBD1 (5 bases). The germline gives CDR1 SGHAT, CDR2 FQNNGV. This CDR3 comprises 15 residues. This CDR3 is CDSSPPEGIYTEAFF. The CDR3 nucleotides read TGTGACAGCAGTCCCCCAGAGGGGATTTACACTGAAGCTTTCTTT.

For this clonotype: Relative to the germline gene, one junction end is altered; a read error may explain this. The chain uses TRBV11-1 and TRBJ2-1, with D possibly TRBD2 on 6 matching bases. Germline V gives CDR1 SGHAT, CDR2 FQDESV (reference sequence). The CDR3 runs 16 residues. The CDR3 region has the DNA TGTGCCAGCAGTCCGCTAATTAGCGGCAAAAACAATGAGCATTTCTTC. Amino acids: CASSPLISGKNNEHFF.

Comments on this clonotype: Lacking the conserved final phenylalanine or tryptophan, this CDR3 likely reflects a read error. The chain employs TRBV11-1 and TRBJ1-2, with 9 nucleotides matching TRBD1. V gave up 6 bases and J gave up 4 bases; unmatched junction bases: 3. The CDR3 loop spans 13 amino acids. From germline, CDR1 is SGHAT and CDR2 FQDESV (reference sequence). In DNA, the CDR3 is TGTGCCAGCAGGACGGGACAGGGCTATGGCTACACCTTG. Encoded protein: CASRTGQGYGYTL.

Worth noting for this clonotype: Since no conserved phenylalanine or tryptophan closes the CDR3, a read error is the likely cause. This chain connects TRBV29-1 to TRBJ1-2; TRBD1 agrees at 9 bases. CDR3 length: 16 residues. The trim removed 6 bases at V and 8 bases at J, leaving 19 bases unmatched. In germline, CDR1 is SQVTM, CDR2 ANQGSEA. This CDR3 reads CSVIPGQGTRVYGYTL. In nucleotides, the CDR3 is TGCAGCGTCATCCCGGGACAGGGAACGAGAGTCTACGGCTACACCTTA.

In regard to this clonotype: The junction does not match germline at one end; this may be a read error. The chain employs TRBV11-2 and TRBJ1-1; D gene unclear. In germline, CDR1 is SGHAT, CDR2 FQNNGV. The CDR3 runs 16 residues. CDR3 sequence (DNA): TGTGCCAGCAGCTTAGCGGAAATGTGGATGAACACTGGAGCTTTCTTT. It is translated as CASSLAEMWMNTGAFF.

V is TRBV6-1 and J is TRBJ2-1, with 11 bases fitting TRBD1. CDR1 MNHNS and CDR2 SASEGT come from the germline V gene. The CDR3 extends over 15 amino acids. CDR3 amino acids: CVGRYRDRGYDEQFF. CDR3 DNA: TGTGTCGGCAGGTACCGGGACAGGGGGTATGATGAGCAGTTCTTC.

A single count supports this clonotype. The junction shows a germline mismatch at one end, possibly a read error. The V call is TRBV5-4, the J call TRBJ2-7; unclear D gene. Germline CDR1 SGHNT, CDR2 YYREEE (reference sequence). The CDR3 extends over 15 amino acids. Written as DNA, the CDR3 is TGTGCCAGCTGCTTGGGATCTGGACCGACCTACGAACAGTACTTC. Its translation is CASCLGSGPTYEQYF. Based on the CDR3 plus reference TRBV5-4 and TRBJ2-7, the full variable domain is ETGVTQSPTHLIKTRGQQVTLRCSSQSGHNTVSWYQQALGQGPQFIFQYYREEENGRGNFPPRFSGLQFPNYSSELNVNALELDDSALYLCASCLGSGPTYEQYFGPGTRLTVT.

On this clonotype itself: Sequence at one end of the junction differs from germline and may be a read error. V usage is TRBV5-5 and J usage is TRBJ2-7, with TRBD2 matching 9 bases. Germline CDR1 SGHKS, CDR2 YYEKEE (reference sequence). This CDR3 has 13 residues. The DNA of the CDR3 is TGTGCTAGCCAAAGCGCGGGGGGGAACGACCAGTACTTC. Its protein is CASQSAGGNDQYF.

A note on this clonotype: A much larger clone lies one base from this, so it may be a read error. In this CDR3 the conserved last residue, phenylalanine or tryptophan, is missing, so a read error is likely. The chain employs TRBV6-1 and TRBJ2-3; D is unclear. This CDR3 has 14 amino acids. Per the germline V gene, CDR1 is MNHNS and CDR2 is SASEGT. Trimming pared 3 bases from V and 2 bases from J, leaving 9 bases between. CDR3 sequence reads: CASSELSNTDTQYS. In DNA form, the CDR3 reads TGTGCCAGCAGTGAGTTATCAAACACAGATACGCAGTATTCT.

This clonotype has at least ten counts. This sequence joins TRBV6-5 and TRBJ2-7; TRBD1 matches at 7 bases. This CDR3 spans 13 amino acids. The V and J ends lost 4 bases and 5 bases, in that order; junction bases with no gene match: 5. The germline gives CDR1 MNHEY, CDR2 SVGAGI. CDR3 DNA sequence: TGTGCCAGCAGTTTAGGGCAGGGGGACGAGCAGTACTTC. Protein product: CASSLGQGDEQYF.

For this clonotype: A much larger clone differs by one base, so this may be a read error. The gene calls are TRBV11-3 and TRBJ2-7; D perhaps matches TRBD2 (6 bases). In germline, CDR1 is SGHNT, CDR2 YENEEA. Trimming pared 5 bases from V and 6 bases from J, leaving 20 bases between. The CDR3 spans 15 residues. The CDR3 DNA reads as TGTGCCAGCAGCCCCGGGACTTCGACACGATGCGAGCAGTACTTC. Translated, it gives CASSPGTSTRCEQYF.

This clonotype was observed a handful of times. The J gene is TRBJ2-1, the V gene TRBV7-8; tentatively, D is TRBD1 (6 bases). Looked up from germline, CDR1 is SGHVS and CDR2 is FQNEAQ. V gave up 2 bases and J gave up 6 bases, with 38 bases separating them. The CDR3 runs to 23 residues. CDR3 in DNA: TGTGCCAGCAGCTTAACGGGAAGGGGGATCCCTCTAGTTAGGACTCAAAGGGCCAATGAGCAGTTCTTC. Protein product: CASSLTGRGIPLVRTQRANEQFF.

The chain joins TRBV4-1 to TRBJ2-7; 11 bases are a match to TRBD2. The CDR3 spans 16 residues. Germline-derived CDR1 and CDR2 are MGHRA and YSYEKL. After removal of 4 bases from V and 4 bases from J, the junction contained 9 bases not matched to a gene. CDR3 coding DNA: TGCGCCAGCAGCCGGCCACTAGCGGGAGAGAGGTACGAGCAGTACTTC. Its translation is CASSRPLAGERYEQYF.

The table lists this clonotype with a few counts. The chain uses TRBV10-1 and TRBJ2-1; 10 positions match TRBD2. CDR1 and CDR2 (germline): WNHNN, SYGVQD (reference sequence). The length of the CDR3 is 17 residues. The CDR3 DNA sequence: TGCACCGGCAGTGACCGGAGCGGGAGGGCAAGGTACAATGAGCAGTTCTTC. This gives the protein CTGSDRSGRARYNEQFF.

This clonotype was observed at least ten times. The chain is built from TRBV30 and TRBJ2-3, with D uncertain. This CDR3 contains 12 residues. Trimming took 5 bases from V and 3 from J, leaving 9 bases between them. The germline gives CDR1 GTSNPN, CDR2 SVGIG (reference sequence). The CDR3 protein is CAWQMLTDTQYF. The CDR3 DNA sequence: TGTGCCTGGCAAATGTTGACAGATACGCAGTATTTT.

Points on this clonotype: One junction end disagrees with the germline gene, perhaps due to a read error. The rearrangement links TRBV7-8 to TRBJ2-2; 9 bases agree with TRBD1. The CDR3 sequence is 16 residues long. Germline values: CDR1 SGHVS, CDR2 FQNEAQ. The CDR3 DNA is TGTGCCAGAAGCTCAAACAGGCGACAGGGGGCCGGGGAGCTGTTTTTT. This sequence encodes CARSSNRRQGAGELFF.

Worth noting for this clonotype: An end of the junction differs from the germline gene, which may be a read error. V and J are TRBV11-3 and TRBJ2-1; D possibly corresponds to TRBD2 (7 bases). The germline gives CDR1 SGHNT, CDR2 YENEEA. The CDR3 contains 16 residues. DNA for the CDR3: TGTGCCAGCAGTTTAGATCACACGGGGGGCAGGGGTGAACAGTTCTTC. Its translation is CASSLDHTGGRGEQFF.

Comments on this clonotype: One junction end does not reproduce the germline sequence, and a read error may be involved. This chain uses TRBV11-2 with TRBJ2-3; 10 nucleotides align to TRBD1. Per germline, CDR1 SGHAT and CDR2 FQNNGV. This CDR3 region has 15 residues. CDR3 sequence reads: CASRLGQGVTDTHYF. The CDR3 nucleotides are TGTGCCAGCAGACTCGGACAGGGGGTCACAGATACGCATTATTTT. Full variable domain (rest looked up from reference TRBV11-2 and TRBJ2-3): EAGVAQSPRYKIIEKRQSVAFWCNPISGHATLYWYQQILGQGPKLLIQFQNNGVVDDSQLPKDRFSAERLKGVDSTLKIQPAKLEDSAVYLCASRLGQGVTDTHYFGPGTRLTVL.

Of note for this clonotype: The conserved phenylalanine or tryptophan is not found at the CDR3 terminus, so this likely reflects a read error. The chain links TRBV25-1 to TRBJ1-2; D remains unclear. Germline V gene data show CDR1 as MGHDK and CDR2 as SYGVNS. CDR3 size: 15 residues. CDR3 loop: CACSELHNCQTGYTV. The CDR3 DNA sequence: TGTGCCTGCAGTGAGTTGCACAATTGCCAGACCGGCTACACCGTC.

To note about this clonotype: Because it lacks the conserved phenylalanine or tryptophan at the end, this CDR3 is likely a read error. The rearrangement joins TRBV20-1 to TRBJ1-1, with D maybe TRBD1 (5 bases). CDR1 and CDR2 (germline): DFQATT, SNEGSKA (reference sequence). This CDR3 contains 12 residues. CDR3: CSTSRVYAEAFY. The CDR3 coding sequence is TGCAGTACTAGCAGGGTTTACGCTGAAGCTTTCTAT.

Concerning this clonotype: The germline gene is not matched at one end of the junction; a read error may be the cause. V is TRBV11-2 and J is TRBJ2-7, with D tentatively TRBD1 (5 bases). Germline V gene sequence: CDR1 SGHAT, CDR2 FQNNGV. This CDR3 contains 15 residues. The CDR3 region has the DNA TGTGCCAGCAGCTTAGATCATGGGGCCCCCTGCGAGCTGTACTTC. Encoded protein: CASSLDHGAPCELYF.

A remark on this clonotype: At one of its ends the junction is not consistent with the germline gene, which may arise from a read error. The chain links TRBV28 to TRBJ1-6, with D hard to call. Per germline, CDR1 MDHEN and CDR2 SYDVKM. This CDR3 comprises 14 residues. The CDR3 loop is CASCLMVTNSPLHF. Written as DNA, the CDR3 is TGTGCCAGCTGTTTGATGGTAACAAATTCACCCCTTCACTTT.